This TCR beta chain was documented in a study of shared clonotypes between healthy human individuals. Turning to the study itself: Researchers assigned three CD4 naive, three CD4 memory, two CD8 naive and one CD8 memory plate to each donor.

Data came from immunoSEQ multiplex PCR; TCRdb stores just in-frame clones and leaves some out. Of 560,000 or so clones listed, approximately 96% are singletons. Overall study findings and caveats: Sequencing depth was a factor that was expected to affect clonotype sharing among donors.

CDR1 and CDR2 from the germline V gene are SGDLS and YYNGEE. The CDR3 sequence is 12 residues long. V gave up 2 bases and J gave up 9 bases, with 9 bases separating them. A remark on this clone: Its antigen is still unknown.

Naive CD8 populations comprised CD45RO-negative cells positively selected for CCR7, excluding terminally differentiated effector memory CD45RA+ cells. The clonotype comes from a woman aged 30 to 39 in good health. The gene calls are TRBV9 and TRBJ1-5; a weak D match, TRBD1 (5 bases). Sequencing was performed on naive CD8+ T cells sorted from blood. The CDR3 protein is CASSVGVGPQHF. Written as DNA, the CDR3 is TGTGCCAGCAGCGTGGGGGTCGGGCCCCAGCATTTT.